The source of this TCR beta chain is a study of T-cell memory formation after mild COVID-19. TCRdb used MiXCR to reprocess the 5' RACE reads, holding one entry per CDR3 protein. The table shows 300,000 to 350,000 distinct CDR3 sequences, with roughly 19% occurring only once. Study findings and constraints: Pre-infection memory contained some responding clones, which suggested that cross-reactive memory had joined. Among contracting clones, CD4+ were mainly CM/EM and CD8+ enriched in EMRA.

The germline gives CDR1 KGHDR, CDR2 SFDVKD. The CDR3 loop spans 12 amino acids. The V end was cut by 1 base, the J end by 5 bases, with 2 bases between. On this clonotype itself: The target antigen is unknown.

The sample taken for sequencing was PBMCs or a T cell subset sorted from them (not recorded which). This receptor was obtained from a man aged 18 to 29 who had mild COVID-19 (a few samples of this study predate the infection). Cell type and time point are not known. V usage is TRBV24-1 and J usage is TRBJ2-1; D is uncertain. The CDR3 DNA is TGTGCCACCAGTGATTTCAACAATGAGCAGTTCTTC. It yields the protein CATSDFNNEQFF.